These 5 T cell receptor beta chains were sequenced from one sample in a study of cytomegalovirus exposure and HLA in healthy donors. The PCR ran on 60 Vbeta and 13 Jbeta primers. Data came from immunoSEQ multiplex PCR; TCRdb stores just in-frame clones and leaves some out. Among some 150,000 clones listed, nearly 10% were seen once. The sample taken for sequencing was PBMCs. The receptors here all came from a man aged 45-65 years in good health and CMV-seronegative.

This clone came up a few times. This chain's CDR3 is CASSYSARNYGYTF. The DNA for the CDR3 is TGTGCCAGCAGTTACTCAGCCCGCAACTATGGCTACACCTTC. The rearrangement joins TRBV6-5 to TRBJ1-2, with unresolved D. V was trimmed by 0 bases and J by 2 bases, leaving 7 bases between them. Germline loops: CDR1 MNHEY, CDR2 SVGAGI. This CDR3 region has 14 residues.

V gene TRBV15 combines with J gene TRBJ2-7, with TRBD1 as a possible D gene (6 bases). This CDR3 spans 15 amino acids. Germline values: CDR1 LNHNV, CDR2 YYDKDF (reference sequence). The V and J ends lost 0 bases and 2 bases respectively, with 11 bases between them. Here the CDR3 reads CATSRDSTGTYEQYF. CDR3 bases: TGTGCCACCAGCAGAGATTCGACAGGAACCTACGAGCAGTACTTC. The variable domain in full, with the rest retrieved from reference TRBV15 and TRBJ2-7, is DAMVIQNPRYQVTQFGKPVTLSCSQTLNHNVMYWYQQKSSQAPKLLFHYYDKDFNNEADTPDNFQSRRPNTSFCFLDIRSPGLGDTAMYLCATSRDSTGTYEQYFGPGTRLTVT.

This clone came up a few times. J is TRBJ1-1 and V is TRBV19; 7 bases align to TRBD1. Germline V gene lookup returns CDR1 LNHDA and CDR2 SQIVND (reference sequence). The CDR3 is 13 residues long. V lost 4 bases to trimming and J lost 4 bases; unmatched junction nucleotides: 3. The CDR3 coding sequence is TGTGCCAGTAGTACCGACAGGGTCACTGAAGCTTTCTTT. Translated: CASSTDRVTEAFF. The full variable domain, its missing parts supplied by reference TRBV19 and TRBJ1-1, is DGGITQSPKYLFRKEGQNVTLSCEQNLNHDAMYWYRQDPGQGLRLIYYSQIVNDFQKGDIAEGYSVSREKKESFPLTVTSAQKNPTAFYLCASSTDRVTEAFFGQGTRLTVV.

The rearrangement uses TRBV19 and TRBJ1-1; D remains ambiguous. V was trimmed by 5 bases and J by 1 base, leaving 11 bases between them. Germline V CDR1 and CDR2: LNHDA, SQIVND (reference sequence). The CDR3 spans 14 residues. CDR3 sequence (DNA): TGTGCCAGTAGTTCCTCTTGGAGGAACACTGAAGCTTTCTTT. This translates into CASSSSWRNTEAFF.

This rearrangement joins TRBV13 to TRBJ2-7, with 9 bases matching TRBD1. J lost 4 bases, V lost 7 bases, and 8 bases had no gene match. Looked up from germline, CDR1 is PRHDT and CDR2 is FYEKMQ (reference sequence). This CDR3 contains 14 residues. This CDR3 is CASTKPGQGYEQYF. In nucleotides, the CDR3 is TGTGCCAGCACCAAGCCGGGACAGGGATACGAGCAGTACTTC. The complete variable domain, with remaining parts taken from reference TRBV13 and TRBJ2-7, reads AAGVIQSPRHLIKEKRETATLKCYPIPRHDTVYWYQQGPGQDPQFLISFYEKMQSDKGSIPDRFSAQQFSDYHSELNMSSLELGDSALYFCASTKPGQGYEQYFGPGTRLTVT.